This T cell receptor beta chain came from a study of a mutant IDH1 vaccine in newly diagnosed glioma. Noted time point: week 11, during vaccination. Doses of 300 ug of mutant IDH1 20-mer peptide were given with topical imiquimod. Comments on this clone: The antigen remains undetermined.

Assay used: immunoSEQ multiplex PCR; TCRdb lists only in-frame clones, some missing. The table has approximately 21,000 clones, roughly 91% seen once. The CDR3 consists of 17 residues. Germline V gives CDR1 SGHNT, CDR2 YYREEE (reference sequence). Unmatched junction bases numbered 5, after V lost 1 base and J lost 1 base. This rearrangement joins TRBV5-4 to TRBJ2-2, with TRBD2 matching 9 bases. This material consisted of PBMCs, taken from a glioma patient whose treatment included an IDH1 peptide vaccine. The origin of this receptor is a woman between 40 and 50 years old with glioma. The CDR3 region is CASSLRPSGMNTGELFF. Written as DNA, the CDR3 is TGTGCCAGCAGCTTGAGGCCTAGCGGGATGAACACCGGGGAGCTGTTTTTT.